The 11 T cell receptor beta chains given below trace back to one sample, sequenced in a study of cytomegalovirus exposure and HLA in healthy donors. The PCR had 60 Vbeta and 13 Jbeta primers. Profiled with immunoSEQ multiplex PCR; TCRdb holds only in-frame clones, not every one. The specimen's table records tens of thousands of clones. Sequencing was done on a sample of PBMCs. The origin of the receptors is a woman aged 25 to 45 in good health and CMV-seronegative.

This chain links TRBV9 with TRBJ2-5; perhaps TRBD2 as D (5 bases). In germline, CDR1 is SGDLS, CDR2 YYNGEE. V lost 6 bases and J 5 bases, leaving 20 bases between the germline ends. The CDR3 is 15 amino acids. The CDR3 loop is CASTRSGYSPETQYF. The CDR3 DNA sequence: TGTGCCAGCACTCGTTCGGGATATAGTCCGGAGACCCAGTACTTC.

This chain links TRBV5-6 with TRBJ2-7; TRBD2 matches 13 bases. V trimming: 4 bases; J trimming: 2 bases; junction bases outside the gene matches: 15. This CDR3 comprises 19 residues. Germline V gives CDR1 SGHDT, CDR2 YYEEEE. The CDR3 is CASSRRGGGTSGRAYEQYF. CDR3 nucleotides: TGTGCCAGCAGCAGGAGGGGCGGCGGTACTAGCGGGAGGGCCTACGAGCAGTACTTC.

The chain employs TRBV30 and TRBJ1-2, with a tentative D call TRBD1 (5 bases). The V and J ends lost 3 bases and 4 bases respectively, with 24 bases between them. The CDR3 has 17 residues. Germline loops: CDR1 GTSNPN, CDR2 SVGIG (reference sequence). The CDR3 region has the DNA TGTGCCTGGAGGGTGTCGAGGATAAAAAGGGGTATCTATGGCTACACCTTC. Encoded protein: CAWRVSRIKRGIYGYTF.

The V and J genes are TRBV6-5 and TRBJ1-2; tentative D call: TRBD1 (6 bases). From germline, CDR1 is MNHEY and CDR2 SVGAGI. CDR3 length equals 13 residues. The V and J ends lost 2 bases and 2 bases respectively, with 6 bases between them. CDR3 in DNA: TGTGCCAGCAGTTACGGACAGAACTATGGCTACACCTTC. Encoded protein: CASSYGQNYGYTF.

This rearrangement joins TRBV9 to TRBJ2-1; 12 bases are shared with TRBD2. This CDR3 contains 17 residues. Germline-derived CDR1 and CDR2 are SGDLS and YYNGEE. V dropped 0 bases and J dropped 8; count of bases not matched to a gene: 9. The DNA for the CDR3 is TGTGCCAGCAGCGTAGGTCTAGCGGGAGGGCGGATCGATGAGCAGTTCTTC. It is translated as CASSVGLAGGRIDEQFF.

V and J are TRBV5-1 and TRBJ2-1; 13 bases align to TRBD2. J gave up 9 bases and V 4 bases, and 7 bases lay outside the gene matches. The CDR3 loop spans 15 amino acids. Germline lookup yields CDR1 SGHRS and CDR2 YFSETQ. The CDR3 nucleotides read TGCGCCAGCAGCGGAGGACTAGCGGGAGCGGGTGAGCAGTTCTTC. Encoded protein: CASSGGLAGAGEQFF.

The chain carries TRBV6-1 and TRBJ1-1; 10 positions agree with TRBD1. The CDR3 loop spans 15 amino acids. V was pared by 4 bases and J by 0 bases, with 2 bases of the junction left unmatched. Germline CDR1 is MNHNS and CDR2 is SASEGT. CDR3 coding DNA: TGTGCCAGCAGTGGACAGGGGGCTCTGAACACTGAAGCTTTCTTT. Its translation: CASSGQGALNTEAFF.

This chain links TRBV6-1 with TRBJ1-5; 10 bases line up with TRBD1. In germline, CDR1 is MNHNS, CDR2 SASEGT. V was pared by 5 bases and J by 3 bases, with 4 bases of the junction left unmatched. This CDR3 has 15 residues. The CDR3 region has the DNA TGTGCCAGCAGTTGGACAGGGGGGTACAATCAGCCCCAGCATTTT. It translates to CASSWTGGYNQPQHF.

The CDR3 reads CASSFSGREYNEQFF. The CDR3 bases are TGTGCCAGCAGCTTTAGCGGGAGGGAATACAATGAGCAGTTCTTC. The genes are TRBV5-5 and TRBJ2-1; TRBD2 aligns across 11 bases. The ends lost 2 bases at V and 4 bases at J; junction bases unmatched: 2. CDR3 length equals 15 residues. Germline values: CDR1 SGHKS, CDR2 YYEKEE (reference sequence).

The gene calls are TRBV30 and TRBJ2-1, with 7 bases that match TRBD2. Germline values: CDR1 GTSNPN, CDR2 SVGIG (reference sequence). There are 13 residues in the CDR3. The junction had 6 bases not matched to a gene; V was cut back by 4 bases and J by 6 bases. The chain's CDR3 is CAWNGGGSNEQFF. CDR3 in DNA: TGTGCCTGGAACGGCGGGGGTTCCAATGAGCAGTTCTTC. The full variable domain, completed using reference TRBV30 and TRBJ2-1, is SQTIHQWPATLVQPVGSPLSLECTVEGTSNPNLYWYRQAAGRGLQLLFYSVGIGQISSEVPQNLSASRPQDRQFILSSKKLLLSDSGFYLCAWNGGGSNEQFFGPGTRLTVL.

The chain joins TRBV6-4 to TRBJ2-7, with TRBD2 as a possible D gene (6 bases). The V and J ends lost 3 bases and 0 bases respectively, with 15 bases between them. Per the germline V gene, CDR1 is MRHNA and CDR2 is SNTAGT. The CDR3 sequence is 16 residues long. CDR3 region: CASSEGGHPCSYEQYF. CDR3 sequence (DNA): TGTGCCAGCAGTGAGGGAGGACATCCCTGCTCCTACGAGCAGTACTTC.